This T cell receptor beta chain is drawn from a study of shared clonotypes between healthy human individuals (TCRdb year 2020). Regarding the study in general: The cohort comprised a couple of women and a few men aged 18 to 49 years. For each donor, CD4 naive and CD4 memory were each run on three plates, CD8 naive on two plates, and CD8 memory on one plate. To estimate repertoire size and how much clonotype sharing occurs between individuals, the study deeply sequenced the blood TCR repertoires of several healthy adults. To increase sequencing depth and limit assay-specific biases, different laboratories used diverse techniques to prepare libraries and sequence TCR repertoires. Per donor, leukapheresis produced somewhere between about 0.94 and 9 billion PBMCs.

Of note for this clone: Its specific antigen is unknown. No much larger clone is present one base from it, and per-base qualities are unavailable. Other DNA sequences in the same sample also yield this CDR3.

Using the deep immunoSEQ assay, TCR CDR3 regions were amplified from genomic DNA by multiplex PCR. For each cell subset, the extracted genomic DNA was distributed evenly across all wells of several immunoSEQ 96-well plates, and each plate served as one replicate. Each replicate PCR for sorted subsets received around 0.2 ug genomic DNA, equal to 30,000 or so T cell genomes. Purified libraries were quantified with a Qubit 3.0 fluorometer, sized on a Bioanalyzer 2100, and re-quantified with the KAPA Library Quantification kit. A separate single-read 150-cycle Illumina NextSeq 550 flow cell was used to sequence each immunoSEQ 96-well plate. The study's processing was this. Because the immunoSEQ output included only junctional sequences and no quality scores, the filtering could not be the same as the filtering used for full-length reads. To assign V/J genes and CDR3, sequences were annotated using PyIR, a Python wrapper for IgBLAST v1.9, with IMGT germline references. Any read was removed if the V/J assignment was weak (E-value above 1e-6), the CDR3 was missing, or the read contained stop codons, out-of-frame junctions, or ambiguous translated residues. V3J clonotypes were defined by identical inferred V gene, J gene, and CDR3 amino acid sequence. The percentage overlap between two repertoires was calculated by dividing the number of shared unique clonotypes by the size of the smaller repertoire. Three approaches were used to assess repertoire richness: RTK rarefaction, the Chao1 estimator, and Recon v2.1 estimates of unobserved clonotypes. Generation probabilities for all TCRbeta clonotypes obtained by the gDNA method from a few donors were computed using OLGA. TCRdb took this table from immuneACCESS and kept in-frame rearrangements with V and J called. Such tables lack part of the clones; where checked against another copy, unresolved V genes explain under half of the gap, and the rest is unexplained. The V and J calls and clone size were taken over from that table, and D and trimming were inferred from the DNA. The sample profile shows under 1,900,000 clones; 98% to 99% of them were found once. 0.36% of the sample rests with the top ten.

The CDR3 spans 13 residues, from the cysteine through the phenylalanine. This entry keeps only the CDR3 DNA: 39 bases, framed from base 1. The germline V gene encodes CDR1 MNHNS and CDR2 SASEGT. Cut back by 2 bases and 5 bases, the V and J ends lie 9 bases apart. The donors were healthy, HIV-negative adults who had no recently reported acute infections or vaccinations. All donors were Caucasian adults living in Nashville, Tennessee, USA. Magnetic negative selection was used to enrich CD4+ T cells, after which naive cells were positively selected on CD45RA and the negative fraction became the memory subset. Blood was obtained by leukapheresis, after which PBMCs were separated by Ficoll-Histopaque density gradient centrifugation and cryopreserved in liquid nitrogen vapor phase. Purity and quantity of every magnetically sorted T cell population were checked by analytical flow cytometry. From each sorted fraction, genomic DNA was isolated and quantified by UV absorbance on a Nanodrop 2000c.

General findings and caveats noted by the study authors: When several donors were compared, the shared fraction of clonotypes was 5% to 6.5% for naive CD4, about 4% for naive CD8, 2% to 2.5% for memory CD4, and around 0.37% for memory CD8. Incomplete sequencing was indicated by rarefaction of sorted-subset datasets, despite the large sequencing depth. Sampling was restricted to blood, and TCR repertoires in tissue are likely to differ from TCR repertoires in blood. Estimated clonotype richness was generally larger for naive than for memory subsets. Pairwise subsampling indicated that sequencing depth was expected to affect the degree of clonotype sharing among donors. Compared with non-shared clonotypes, the clonotypes found in all four sorted-subset donors had higher generation probabilities. The genetic and exposure-history diversity represented was limited by the small number of donors.

The TCR comes from a man between 25 and 39 years old in good health. Rearrangement joined TRBV6-1 to TRBJ1-2; the D gene is not confidently resolved. The specimen was naive CD4+ T cells sorted from blood. Read against the paper, the sample's cell subset or site label means: CD45RA+ positively selected. The DNA sequence is as follows: TGTGCCAGCAGTGAATCCGGGAGGTATGGCTACACCTTC. Its coded protein is CASSESGRYGYTF.